What follows are 25 T cell receptor beta chains derived from one specimen sequenced in a study of blood T cell repertoires in COVID-19. TCRdb keeps only in-frame clones here, not all; method: immunoSEQ multiplex PCR. The sample lists some 170,000 clones; about 85% were seen once. Sample: PBMCs or T cells enriched from blood (not recorded which). These receptors were obtained from a man in his forties or fifties who had recovered from COVID-19.

The chain recombines TRBV30 with TRBJ1-2, with 7 bases matching TRBD1. The trim removed 2 bases at V and 6 bases at J, leaving 9 bases unmatched. The CDR3 is 14 residues long. The germline CDR1 and CDR2 sequences are GTSNPN and SVGIG (reference sequence). The DNA of the CDR3 is TGTGCCTGGAGTAGAACGGACAGGTTGCATGGCTACACCTTC. It is translated as CAWSRTDRLHGYTF.

The V and J genes are TRBV4-2 and TRBJ1-5; D is possibly TRBD1 (5 bases). This CDR3 contains 18 residues. Germline loops: CDR1 LGHNA, CDR2 YNFKEQ. Trimming stripped 0 bases from V and 2 bases from J, with 17 bases between. CDR3 sequence (DNA): TGTGCCAGCAGCCAAGATCTTAGTCGGGGGAAGGGCAATCAGCCCCAGCATTTT. The encoded protein is CASSQDLSRGKGNQPQHF.

This chain connects TRBV28 to TRBJ1-3; tentative D call: TRBD1 (5 bases). The CDR3 extends over 14 amino acids. The germline V gene has CDR1 MDHEN and CDR2 SYDVKM. V was cut by 6 bases and J by 2 bases, with 11 bases left in between. CDR3: CASRVGGTGNTIYF. CDR3 nucleotides: TGTGCCAGCAGGGTGGGGGGTACTGGAAACACCATATATTTT.

This clone was detected once. The gene calls are TRBV6-5 and TRBJ1-5; 9 bases are a match to TRBD1. The junction had 7 bases not matched to a gene; V was cut back by 8 bases and J by 8 bases. CDR1 and CDR2 (germline): MNHEY, SVGAGI. The CDR3 covers 13 residues. As DNA, the CDR3 is TGTGCCAGCGGTAACAGGGGGCTGAAGCCCCAGCATTTT. Translating it yields CASGNRGLKPQHF.

The CDR3 spells CASSGGQGAGQPQHF. The DNA for the CDR3 is TGTGCCAGCAGTGGGGGACAGGGGGCGGGACAGCCCCAGCATTTT. The genes are TRBV25-1 and TRBJ1-5; the match to TRBD1 covers 12 bases. This CDR3 is 15 amino acids long. Unmatched junction bases numbered 5, after V lost 4 bases and J lost 7 bases. Germline-derived CDR1 and CDR2 are MGHDK and SYGVNS.

This clone showed up just a few times. V usage is TRBV7-8 and J usage is TRBJ1-2; no definite D call. Germline V CDR1 and CDR2: SGHVS, FQNEAQ. The CDR3 is 14 amino acids. V lost 2 bases, J lost 3 bases, and 10 bases lay in between. CDR3 sequence (DNA): TGTGCCAGCAGCTTAATCGGGGATTACTATGGCTACACCTTC. Encoded protein: CASSLIGDYYGYTF.

The genes are TRBV27 and TRBJ2-2; TRBD1 is a possible D gene (6 bases). The V gene lost 4 bases and the J gene lost 4 bases, with 19 bases spanning the gap. CDR3 length: 17 amino acids. Germline-derived CDR1 and CDR2 are MNHEY and SMNVEV (reference sequence). CDR3 region: CASSSLLRGAVTGELFF. In DNA, the CDR3 is TGTGCCAGCAGTTCCCTACTCAGGGGCGCGGTCACCGGGGAGCTGTTTTTT.

The chain couples TRBV19 to TRBJ1-5, with TRBD1 matching over 7 bases. CDR1 and CDR2 from the germline V gene are LNHDA and SQIVND (reference sequence). The length of the CDR3 is 16 residues. V was clipped by 5 bases and J by 0 bases; unmatched bases: 7. The CDR3 spells CASSAGTAYSNQPQHF. The CDR3 nucleotides read TGTGCCAGTAGTGCCGGGACAGCATATAGCAATCAGCCCCAGCATTTT.

This clone was counted a single time. The chain has TRBV13 and TRBJ2-7, with D possibly TRBD2 on 5 matching bases. V lost 5 bases to trimming and J lost 5 bases, with 10 bases between them. Germline V gives CDR1 PRHDT, CDR2 FYEKMQ (reference sequence). The CDR3 spans 12 residues. This chain's CDR3 is CASSVARDEQYF. CDR3 in DNA: TGTGCCAGCAGCGTAGCGAGGGACGAGCAGTACTTC.

The table lists this clone with many counts. The chain is built from TRBV2 and TRBJ2-2; a possible D gene is TRBD2 (5 bases). V lost 7 bases to trimming and J lost 7 bases, with 10 bases between them. This CDR3 has 12 amino acids. Per the germline V gene, CDR1 is SNHLY and CDR2 is FYNNEI. The CDR3 DNA follows: TGTGCCAGCACGAGGGATGACGGGGAGCTGTTTTTT. Its protein product is CASTRDDGELFF.

V gene TRBV5-1 combines with J gene TRBJ1-1; the D is unclear. Germline CDR1 is SGHRS and CDR2 is YFSETQ. Trimming took off 6 bases at V and 5 bases at J, with 17 bases between the two ends. This CDR3 region has 14 residues. The CDR3, as DNA: TGCGCCAGCACCCCCGGGGTGGGTAGGACTGAAGCTTTCTTT. It specifies CASTPGVGRTEAFF.

The CDR3 here is CASSLSLSGTSNEQFF. CDR3 DNA sequence: TGTGCCAGCAGTTTAAGTCTGTCGGGGACATCCAATGAGCAGTTCTTC. The chain combines TRBV27 with TRBJ2-1; D perhaps matches TRBD1 (6 bases). The CDR3 sequence is 16 residues long. V dropped 2 bases and J dropped 6 bases, with 17 bases sitting between them. Germline V gene lookup returns CDR1 MNHEY and CDR2 SMNVEV (reference sequence).

This clone was detected only a few times. The V and J genes are TRBV7-2 and TRBJ1-6; 7 bases agree with TRBD1. The V segment lost 5 bases and the J segment 7 bases; nucleotides outside the gene matches: 5. CDR3 length: 14 residues. CDR1 and CDR2 (germline): SGHTA, FQGNSA. Here the CDR3 reads CASSLSGGNSPLHF. The CDR3 DNA follows: TGTGCCAGCAGCCTGTCAGGGGGGAATTCACCCCTCCACTTT.

The chain is built from TRBV3-1 (or the pseudogene TRBV3-2) and TRBJ1-2, with 8 bases that match TRBD1. The trim removed 1 base at V and 5 bases at J, leaving 9 bases unmatched. Germline CDR1 is LGHDT and CDR2 is YNNKEL (reference sequence). This CDR3 contains 16 residues. In DNA, the CDR3 is TGTGCCAGCAGCCAAGGGAGGACAGGGAGGATATATGGCTACACCTTC. Translating it yields CASSQGRTGRIYGYTF.

CDR3 sequence reads: CASSYDRGYYEQYF. The CDR3 nucleotides read TGTGCCAGCAGCTACGACAGGGGGTACTACGAGCAGTACTTC. This sequence joins TRBV7-2 and TRBJ2-7; 9 nucleotides line up with TRBD1. CDR3 length equals 14 residues. J gave up 3 bases and V 4 bases, and 4 bases lay outside the gene matches. Germline CDR1 and CDR2: SGHTA and FQGNSA.

J is TRBJ1-1 and V is TRBV27, with D perhaps matching TRBD1 (6 bases). V lost 5 bases and J 9 bases, leaving 13 bases between the germline ends. Germline V gene data show CDR1 as MNHEY and CDR2 as SMNVEV (reference sequence). The CDR3 is made up of 12 amino acids. CDR3 DNA sequence: TGTGCCAGCAGTCCTCTCGGACAGAAAGCTTTCTTT. It codes for CASSPLGQKAFF.

This clone occurred a few times. CDR3 coding DNA: TGTGCCAGCAGCCTGGAGGGCGGGGCCATGGGGAGACCCCAGTACTTC. Amino acids: CASSLEGGAMGRPQYF. The V gene is TRBV5-4, the J gene TRBJ2-5, with a tentative D call TRBD2 (6 bases). V gave up 4 bases and J gave up 9 bases, with 25 bases separating them. The CDR3 length is 16 residues. Germline V gene lookup returns CDR1 SGHNT and CDR2 YYREEE (reference sequence). Combining the CDR3 with reference TRBV5-4 and TRBJ2-5 gives the whole variable domain ETGVTQSPTHLIKTRGQQVTLRCSSQSGHNTVSWYQQALGQGPQFIFQYYREEENGRGNFPPRFSGLQFPNYSSELNVNALELDDSALYLCASSLEGGAMGRPQYFGPGTRLLVL.

The chain links TRBV23-1 to TRBJ1-1, with TRBD1 as a possible D gene (5 bases). TRBV23-1 is marked as an open reading frame, function uncertain. CDR3 length: 14 residues. Trimming removed 5 bases from V and 0 bases from J, with 10 bases in between. The chain's CDR3 is CASSGQLMNTEAFF. The CDR3 nucleotides read TGCGCCAGCAGTGGACAACTTATGAACACTGAAGCTTTCTTT.

This clone has just one count. The genes are TRBV5-4 and TRBJ2-7, with a possible D match to TRBD2 (6 bases). CDR3 size: 16 residues. Trimming left V 4 bases short and J 2 bases short, with 19 bases between. CDR1 and CDR2 (germline): SGHNT, YYREEE (reference sequence). DNA for the CDR3: TGTGCCAGCAGCCCGACCCTGGGCGGGAACGCCTACGAGCAGTACTTC. Translated, it gives CASSPTLGGNAYEQYF.

The chain combines TRBV19 with TRBJ1-5; perhaps TRBD1 as D (5 bases). The CDR3 contains 13 residues. The ends were cut back, 5 bases at V and 7 bases at J, with 12 bases in the middle. Germline CDR1 LNHDA, CDR2 SQIVND (reference sequence). The CDR3 DNA is TGTGCCAGTAGTCAGGGCCAAGGGCAGCCCCAGCATTTT. Translating it yields CASSQGQGQPQHF.

The chain recombines TRBV28 with TRBJ1-1; D possibly corresponds to TRBD1 (6 bases). CDR3 length: 15 amino acids. V was clipped by 5 bases and J by 5 bases, with 18 bases between them. CDR1 and CDR2 (germline): MDHEN, SYDVKM. This CDR3 reads CASSPPEQGPTEAFF. For the CDR3, the DNA is TGTGCCAGCAGTCCCCCGGAACAGGGTCCAACTGAAGCTTTCTTT.

The chain is built from TRBV19 and TRBJ1-1; 7 nucleotides match TRBD1. The germline V gene encodes CDR1 LNHDA and CDR2 SQIVND (reference sequence). Trimming took 6 bases from V and 3 from J; bases not matched to a gene: 4. The CDR3 runs to 13 residues. The CDR3: CASRDQGDTEAFF. The CDR3 DNA reads TGTGCCAGTAGGGACCAGGGGGACACTGAAGCTTTCTTT.

The rearrangement joins TRBV28 to TRBJ2-7, with D perhaps matching TRBD2 (6 bases). V lost 4 bases and J 0 bases, leaving 10 bases between the germline ends. The CDR3 is 14 residues long. CDR1 and CDR2 from the germline V gene are MDHEN and SYDVKM. The CDR3 region is CASSSRRGSYEQYF. In DNA, the CDR3 is TGTGCCAGCAGTTCACGGAGGGGCTCCTACGAGCAGTACTTC.

This rearrangement joins TRBV28 to TRBJ1-4; maybe TRBD1 (6 bases). V dropped 9 bases and J dropped 7 bases, with 15 bases sitting between them. The CDR3 sequence is 13 residues long. CDR1 and CDR2 (germline): MDHEN, SYDVKM. DNA of the CDR3: TGTGCCAGTCTACAGGGTCGGAGTGAAAAACTGTTTTTT. Its translation: CASLQGRSEKLFF.

This chain links TRBV6-5 with TRBJ2-3, with a weak D call TRBD2 (7 bases). Trimming took 7 bases from V and 2 from J, leaving 13 bases between them. Germline V gives CDR1 MNHEY, CDR2 SVGAGI. The CDR3 sequence is 14 residues long. The CDR3 loop is CASNRGGPTDTQYF. The CDR3, as DNA: TGTGCCAGCAATAGGGGGGGGCCCACAGATACGCAGTATTTT.